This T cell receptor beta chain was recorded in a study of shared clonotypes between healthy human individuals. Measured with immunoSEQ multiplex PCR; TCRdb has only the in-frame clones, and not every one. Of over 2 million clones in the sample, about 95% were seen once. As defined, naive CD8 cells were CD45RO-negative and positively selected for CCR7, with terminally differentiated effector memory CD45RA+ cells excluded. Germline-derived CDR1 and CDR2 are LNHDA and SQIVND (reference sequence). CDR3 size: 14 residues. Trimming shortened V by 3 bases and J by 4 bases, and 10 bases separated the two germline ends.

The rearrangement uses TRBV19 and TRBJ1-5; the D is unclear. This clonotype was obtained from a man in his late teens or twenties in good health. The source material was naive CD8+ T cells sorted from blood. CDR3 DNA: TGTGCCAGTAGTATCTTGGGGAATAATCAGCCCCAGCATTTT. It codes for CASSILGNNQPQHF.